This T cell receptor (beta chain) was documented in a study of T cell changes during pregnancy in multiple sclerosis. Sequencing was performed with immunoSEQ multiplex PCR; in TCRdb, only in-frame clones are kept and a portion is missing. The sample includes about 64,000 clones, just under 95% of them seen just once. Looked up from germline, CDR1 is SGHDT and CDR2 is YYEEEE. V trimming: 2 bases; J trimming: 4 bases; junction bases outside the gene matches: 9. This CDR3 comprises 16 residues. The chain has TRBV5-6 and TRBJ2-1; 7 nucleotides agree with TRBD1. The source of this sequence is a female donor with multiple sclerosis, enrolled in a pregnancy study. Sequencing used peripheral blood, obtained in the second trimester of pregnancy. The CDR3 protein is CASSFSGTAKYNEQFF. CDR3 coding DNA: TGTGCCAGCAGCTTTTCCGGGACAGCTAAATACAATGAGCAGTTCTTC.